This TCR beta chain is drawn from a study of T cell responses to AZD1222 COVID-19 vaccine. Study conclusions and caveats: It should be noted that donors were predominantly white British and more often female, and clonal diversity was possibly underestimated.

Only one count was recorded for this clone. Its target is not known. Clones were read by immunoSEQ multiplex PCR, and TCRdb kept only the in-frame ones, dropping some. The table lists about 53,000 clones, roughly 84% of them singletons. V was pared by 4 bases and J by 1 base, with 1 base between. The CDR3 is 10 amino acids. CDR1 is DFQATT and CDR2 is SNEGSKA in the germline V gene (reference sequence). This TCR came from an adult in good health. The sequenced sample was peripheral blood, obtained on day 0 of AZD1222 vaccination. The chain links TRBV20-1 to TRBJ1-1; no clear D. The CDR3 loop reads CSAKNTEAFF. The CDR3 nucleotides are TGCAGTGCTAAGAACACTGAAGCTTTCTTT.